This T cell receptor beta chain was sequenced in a study of shared clonotypes between healthy human individuals. The V end was cut by 2 bases, the J end by 3 bases, with 8 bases between. The CDR3 spans 14 residues. Germline V gene sequence: CDR1 MDHEN, CDR2 SYDVKM. This clone occurred once. Sequencing used immunoSEQ multiplex PCR; TCRdb keeps in-frame clones, though not all of them. The sample holds hundreds of thousands of clones, roughly 96% seen once. Naive CD8 cells comprised CD45RO-negative, CCR7-positively selected cells, excluding terminally differentiated effector memory CD45RA+ cells. The sequence was collected from a woman in her 30s in good health. Input material: naive CD8+ T cells sorted from blood. The rearrangement uses TRBV28 and TRBJ1-5, with D unresolved. The CDR3 sequence is CASSLKGHNQPQHF. DNA for the CDR3: TGTGCCAGCAGTTTAAAAGGGCACAATCAGCCCCAGCATTTT.